Following are 14 T cell receptor beta chains from one sample sequenced in a study of a mutant IDH1 vaccine in newly diagnosed glioma. TCRdb's copy holds only in-frame clones and misses some; the assay was immunoSEQ multiplex PCR. The sample holds just under 95,000 clones, 83% seen once. Time point given: baseline, week 1 (first vaccination visit). The treatment is: pre-vaccination baseline after standard-of-care therapy. The starting material was PBMCs, obtained from a glioma patient treated with radiotherapy, temozolomide or both. Every receptor here comes from a woman between 50 and 59 years old with glioma.

This CDR3 is CASSGSRDSPQFF. The CDR3 DNA is TGCGCCAGCAGCGGCAGCCGGGACTCGCCACAGTTCTTC. The rearrangement links TRBV5-1 to TRBJ2-1, with D perhaps matching TRBD2 (6 bases). Germline loops: CDR1 SGHRS, CDR2 YFSETQ. V was shortened by 4 bases and J by 13 bases, with 18 bases between the two germline ends. This CDR3 has 13 amino acids. Complete variable domain (other parts from reference TRBV5-1 and TRBJ2-1): KAGVTQTPRYLIKTRGQQVTLSCSPISGHRSVSWYQQTPGQGLQFLFEYFSETQRNKGNFPGRFSGRQFSNSRSEMNVSTLELGDSALYLCASSGSRDSPQFFGPGTRLTVL.

The chain couples TRBV5-8 to TRBJ1-4; no clear D gene. The CDR3 has 16 residues. Germline V gives CDR1 SGHTS, CDR2 YDEGEE. V dropped 4 bases and J dropped 4 bases, with 17 bases sitting between them. The CDR3 nucleotides read TGTGCCAGCAGCCAACCGTCGGACGGGTATAATGAAAAACTGTTTTTT. This codes for CASSQPSDGYNEKLFF. Combining the CDR3 with reference TRBV5-8 and TRBJ1-4 gives the whole variable domain EAGVTQSPTHLIKTRGQQATLRCSPISGHTSVYWYQQALGLGLQFLLWYDEGEERNRGNFPPRFSGRQFPNYSSELNVNALELEDSALYLCASSQPSDGYNEKLFFGSGTQLSVL.

The genes are TRBV27 and TRBJ2-3; D unresolved. CDR1 and CDR2 from the germline V gene are MNHEY and SMNVEV (reference sequence). The CDR3 is 16 amino acids. Trimming stripped 4 bases from V and 1 base from J, with 15 bases between. The CDR3 nucleotides are TGTGCCAGCAGTTCGCTCGGTCGCGTCGGCACAGATACGCAGTATTTT. Its protein product is CASSSLGRVGTDTQYF.

V gene TRBV6-1 combines with J gene TRBJ2-7, with D tentatively TRBD1 (5 bases). V gave up 5 bases and J gave up 0 bases, with 8 bases separating them. The CDR3 is 13 residues long. Germline values: CDR1 MNHNS, CDR2 SASEGT. For the CDR3, the DNA is TGTGCCAGCAGTTCTGACAGCTCCTACGAGCAGTACTTC. This codes for CASSSDSSYEQYF.

The chain has TRBV5-5 and TRBJ2-3; no firm D call. Trimming removed 1 base from V and 4 bases from J, with 7 bases in between. This CDR3 spans 13 amino acids. Germline V gene data show CDR1 as SGHKS and CDR2 as YYEKEE (reference sequence). The CDR3 DNA is TGTGCCAGCAGCTTGCAGTTCCCAGATACGCAGTATTTT. Protein sequence: CASSLQFPDTQYF.

V usage is TRBV19 and J usage is TRBJ2-2; D uncertain. V lost 7 bases, J lost 10 bases, and 16 bases lay in between. The CDR3 extends over 13 amino acids. Germline CDR1 is LNHDA and CDR2 is SQIVND (reference sequence). CDR3 sequence: CASIGPGAAELFF. DNA of the CDR3: TGTGCCAGTATAGGCCCCGGCGCTGCGGAGCTGTTTTTT.

The chain is built from TRBV5-6 and TRBJ2-1; 11 bases map to TRBD2. The length of the CDR3 is 16 residues. Germline trimming cut 4 bases from V and 3 bases from J; bases unmatched to any gene: 6. Germline assignment: CDR1 SGHDT and CDR2 YYEEEE. CDR3 residues: CASSGVAGGLYNEQFF. The DNA for the CDR3 is TGTGCCAGCAGCGGGGTAGCGGGGGGGCTCTACAATGAGCAGTTCTTC.

The sample holds a few counts of this clone. The chain is built from TRBV5-6 and TRBJ1-6; weak D call: TRBD1 (5 bases). Germline loops: CDR1 SGHDT, CDR2 YYEEEE. V was clipped by 4 bases and J by 8 bases, with 16 bases between them. There are 15 residues in the CDR3. This CDR3 reads CASSPRGSFDSPLHF. The CDR3 nucleotides are TGTGCCAGCAGCCCAAGGGGATCTTTCGATTCACCCCTCCACTTT.

V is TRBV6-5 and J is TRBJ2-1, with TRBD2 matching over 11 bases. CDR3 length equals 16 residues. V lost 4 bases, J lost 2 bases, and 4 bases stayed unmatched. Germline CDR1 MNHEY, CDR2 SVGAGI. CDR3: CASSSLAGGPYNEQFF. CDR3 in DNA: TGTGCCAGCAGTTCATTAGCGGGGGGGCCCTACAATGAGCAGTTCTTC.

The gene calls are TRBV5-6 and TRBJ2-3, with 12 nucleotides matching TRBD1. This CDR3 has 18 residues. Germline CDR1 and CDR2: SGHDT and YYEEEE. V shed 3 bases, J shed 6 bases, and the junction held 14 bases outside the gene matches. The CDR3 nucleotides read TGTGCCAGCAGCTCAGGGACAGGGGGCGGTTTTTTGCGGGATACGCAGTATTTT. Translating gives CASSSGTGGGFLRDTQYF.

The chain carries TRBV30 and TRBJ2-1; D is undetermined. The CDR3 is made up of 11 amino acids. Trimming left V 1 base short and J 7 bases short, with 5 bases between. Germline V gene data show CDR1 as GTSNPN and CDR2 as SVGIG (reference sequence). The CDR3, as DNA: TGTGCCTGGAGTGGTACTAATGAGCAGTTCTTC. Its protein product is CAWSGTNEQFF. Complete variable domain (other parts from reference TRBV30 and TRBJ2-1): SQTIHQWPATLVQPVGSPLSLECTVEGTSNPNLYWYRQAAGRGLQLLFYSVGIGQISSEVPQNLSASRPQDRQFILSSKKLLLSDSGFYLCAWSGTNEQFFGPGTRLTVL.

The J gene is TRBJ1-4, the V gene TRBV23-1; tentative D call: TRBD1 (5 bases). TRBV23-1 is classed as an ORF, of uncertain function. Trimming took 6 bases from V and 3 from J, leaving 11 bases between them. The CDR3 loop spans 14 amino acids. CDR3: CASRPGLSNEKLFF. The CDR3 nucleotides read TGCGCCAGCAGACCGGGACTTTCTAATGAAAAACTGTTTTTT.

The gene calls are TRBV15 and TRBJ1-5, with D unclear. CDR1 and CDR2 (germline): LNHNV, YYDKDF (reference sequence). This CDR3 contains 15 residues. Trimming pared 1 base from V and 3 bases from J, leaving 10 bases between. CDR3 nucleotide sequence: TGTGCCACCAGCAGAGTCCTAAACGACAATCAGCCCCAGCATTTT. This sequence encodes CATSRVLNDNQPQHF.

This clone was detected only once. The chain recombines TRBV6-5 with TRBJ2-7, with a tentative D call TRBD2 (6 bases). Germline V gene sequence: CDR1 MNHEY, CDR2 SVGAGI. The CDR3 sequence is 15 residues long. Deletions cut 7 bases from V and 0 bases from J, with 16 bases between. The CDR3 DNA reads as TGTGCCAGCACCAACAGAGTGGGGGGCTCCTACGAGCAGTACTTC. This translates into CASTNRVGGSYEQYF.